Only a few counts were recorded for the clone carrying this TCR beta chain. This sample was taken from a study of shared T cell receptors in the human thymus. Profiled with immunoSEQ multiplex PCR; TCRdb holds only in-frame clones, not every one. The table has about 380,000 clones, about 95% seen once. Per the germline V gene, CDR1 is KGHSY and CDR2 is FQNENV. The CDR3 totals 15 residues. The J segment lost 8 bases and the V segment lost 2 bases, leaving 9 bases of the junction unmatched. Material: thymocytes. The sequence came from a human donor. The genes are TRBV16 and TRBJ1-2, with TRBD1 matching over 9 bases. In DNA form, the CDR3 reads TGTGCCAGCAGCCAACCAGAACAGGGGGCGGAGGGCTACACCTTC. Translation: CASSQPEQGAEGYTF.